Included here is one T cell receptor beta chain sequence, with context. These data are taken from a study of blood T cell repertoires in COVID-19. The germline V gene has CDR1 SQVTM and CDR2 ANQGSEA. CDR3 length: 14 residues. Per the original data handling: The assay estimated nucleated cells by amplifying reference gene primers. Profiling relied on immunoSEQ multiplex PCR, and the TCRdb table lists in-frame clones only, not all of them. V, J and clone size are those of that table, while D and trimming were read from the DNA. The sample yields fewer than 85,000 clones, about 74% seen once. This sequence joins TRBV29-1 and TRBJ2-3; tentative D call: TRBD2 (7 bases). The TCR originated in a human donor with acute or convalescent COVID-19. The donor label of this sample is uncertain. Sequencing used peripheral blood. DNA for the CDR3: TGCAGTTTTGGGGGGGCAGGGGTCACAGATACGCAGTATTTT. This sequence encodes CSFGGAGVTDTQYF.